This T cell receptor (beta chain) derives from a study of CD8+ T cells in alopecia areata. Study details: Treated patients received oral tofacitinib, 5 to 10 mg twice daily. Disease severity was quantified as SALT score of affected scalp area.

Between the trimmed V and J ends, which lost 6 bases and 6 bases, there was a span of 15 bases. The CDR3 has 14 residues. The germline V gene has CDR1 LNHDA and CDR2 SQIVND (reference sequence). Reverse transcription of extracted RNA yielded cDNA, which provided the sequencing template. Produced via immunoSEQ multiplex PCR; TCRdb's table is partial and in-frame only. Of roughly 120,000 clones in the sample, roughly 50% were seen once. Regarding treatment: oral pan-JAK inhibitor, 5-10 mg twice daily. The chain employs TRBV19 and TRBJ2-1; D is possibly TRBD2 (7 bases). The TCR was taken from a human donor with alopecia areata. The sequenced sample was CD8+ T cells sorted from blood, obtained at week 4, from a patient treated with tofacitinib. The CDR3 region is CASRAGVTGNEQFF. CDR3 nucleotides: TGTGCCAGTAGGGCGGGGGTGACAGGCAATGAGCAGTTCTTC.